These 24 T cell receptor beta chains were sequenced from one sample in a study of cytomegalovirus exposure and HLA in healthy donors. Researchers ran the PCR with 60 Vbeta and 13 Jbeta primers. Profiled with immunoSEQ multiplex PCR; TCRdb holds only in-frame clones, not every one. The sample holds approximately 170,000 clones, around 80% seen once. The sequenced sample consisted of PBMCs. The receptors derive from a woman in her forties or fifties in good health and CMV-seropositive.

This clone was counted a single time. The chain uses TRBV28 and TRBJ1-2; 7 bases agree with TRBD1. Germline CDR1 is MDHEN and CDR2 is SYDVKM. Trimming cost V 3 bases and J 8 bases; bases outside gene matches: 6. This CDR3 has 13 amino acids. CDR3 in DNA: TGTGCCAGCAGTTTTGACAGGGTTGGCGGCTACACCTTC. Amino acids: CASSFDRVGGYTF.

The chain is built from TRBV28 and TRBJ2-7, with D possibly being TRBD2 (6 bases). V lost 10 bases, J lost 1 base, and 14 bases lay in between. In germline, CDR1 is MDHEN, CDR2 SYDVKM. The CDR3 extends over 13 amino acids. For the CDR3, the DNA is TGTGCCACCATACCTAGCGTTTCCTACGAGCAGTACTTC. It is translated as CATIPSVSYEQYF.

This clone was seen just once. The chain is built from TRBV5-1 and TRBJ2-1, with 10 bases fitting TRBD2. With V trimmed by 5 bases and J by 4 bases, 6 bases remained unmatched. The CDR3 runs 15 residues. Per the germline V gene, CDR1 is SGHRS and CDR2 is YFSETQ. This CDR3 reads CASSHSGGEYNEQFF. The DNA of the CDR3 is TGCGCCAGCAGTCACAGCGGGGGGGAGTACAATGAGCAGTTCTTC. Full variable domain (missing parts from reference TRBV5-1 and TRBJ2-1): KAGVTQTPRYLIKTRGQQVTLSCSPISGHRSVSWYQQTPGQGLQFLFEYFSETQRNKGNFPGRFSGRQFSNSRSEMNVSTLELGDSALYLCASSHSGGEYNEQFFGPGTRLTVL.

This clone appeared once. The rearrangement uses TRBV15 and TRBJ1-4; 9 positions match TRBD1. Germline trimming cut 0 bases from V and 8 bases from J; bases unmatched to any gene: 7. CDR3 size: 16 residues. Germline CDR1 reads LNHNV; CDR2 reads YYDKDF (reference sequence). The CDR3 bases are TGTGCCACCAGCAGAGAGTGGGACAGGGTGATAGAAAAACTGTTTTTT. This gives the protein CATSREWDRVIEKLFF. Combining the CDR3 with reference TRBV15 and TRBJ1-4 gives the whole variable domain DAMVIQNPRYQVTQFGKPVTLSCSQTLNHNVMYWYQQKSSQAPKLLFHYYDKDFNNEADTPDNFQSRRPNTSFCFLDIRSPGLGDTAMYLCATSREWDRVIEKLFFGSGTQLSVL.

A note on this clone: The junction departs from the called germline gene at one end, perhaps through a read error. The chain has TRBV7-9 and TRBJ1-5, with 7 bases aligning to TRBD1. Germline V gene sequence: CDR1 SEHNR, CDR2 FQNEAQ (reference sequence). The CDR3 is 17 residues long. As DNA, the CDR3 is TGTTCCAGCAGCTTATGGCCACAGGGGACGAGCAATCAGCCCCAGCATTTT. Translated: CSSSLWPQGTSNQPQHF.

This clone was detected only once. CDR3 in DNA: TGTGCCAGCTCACCCAGGGTTTCCAATGAAGCTTTCTTT. Protein sequence: CASSPRVSNEAFF. This chain links TRBV18 with TRBJ1-1, with D tentatively TRBD1 (5 bases). In germline, CDR1 is KGHSH, CDR2 LQKENI. CDR3 length equals 13 residues. V shed 3 bases and J shed 7 bases, with 12 bases lying between them.

This sequence joins TRBV18 and TRBJ2-3, with 10 positions matching TRBD2. Unmatched junction bases numbered 5, after V lost 4 bases and J lost 1 base. The CDR3 sequence is 16 residues long. CDR1 is KGHSH, CDR2 LQKENI, per germline. This chain's CDR3 is CASSLRTSGGTDTQYF. DNA of the CDR3: TGTGCCAGCTCACTCCGGACTAGCGGAGGCACAGATACGCAGTATTTT.

The rearrangement joins TRBV9 to TRBJ2-3; possibly TRBD1 for D (6 bases). The length of the CDR3 is 14 residues. Trimming took off 4 bases at V and 5 bases at J, with 14 bases between the two ends. The germline V gene has CDR1 SGDLS and CDR2 YYNGEE. Here the CDR3 DNA reads TGTGCCAGCAGCCCCGCAGGGGAGATAGATACGCAGTATTTT. The encoded protein is CASSPAGEIDTQYF.

This rearrangement joins TRBV6-4 to TRBJ2-1; the D gene is possibly TRBD1 (6 bases). Germline CDR1 MRHNA, CDR2 SNTAGT. V was shortened by 2 bases and J by 2 bases, with 19 bases between the two germline ends. The CDR3 totals 18 residues. CDR3 protein: CASSDTQQLRDTYNEQFF. DNA for the CDR3: TGTGCCAGCAGTGACACGCAACAGCTCCGGGACACCTACAATGAGCAGTTCTTC.

The rearrangement joins TRBV7-3 to TRBJ2-3, with D tentatively TRBD2 (6 bases). Trimming removed 4 bases at V and 0 bases at J, with 23 bases between. CDR3 size: 19 residues. Germline values: CDR1 SGHTA, CDR2 FQGTGA. CDR3 residues: CASSSPRGGDASSTDTQYF. The DNA of the CDR3 is TGTGCCAGCAGCTCACCTCGGGGCGGGGACGCCTCTAGCACAGATACGCAGTATTTT.

This clone was found once. The V gene is TRBV9, the J gene TRBJ2-1; weak D call: TRBD2 (5 bases). Germline V CDR1 and CDR2: SGDLS, YYNGEE. V lost 2 bases and J 5 bases, leaving 11 bases between the germline ends. The CDR3 sequence is 14 residues long. CDR3 in DNA: TGTGCCAGCAGCGTCGTAAGCGGAAACAATGAGCAGTTCTTC. Translating gives CASSVVSGNNEQFF.

This clone showed up just once. This chain joins TRBV7-8 and TRBJ2-2; D may be TRBD2 (6 bases). CDR1 and CDR2 (germline): SGHVS, FQNEAQ. The V and J ends lost 1 base and 4 bases respectively, with 7 bases between them. The CDR3 contains 14 residues. CDR3: CASSLETSTGELFF. CDR3 sequence (DNA): TGTGCCAGCAGCTTAGAGACTAGCACCGGGGAGCTGTTTTTT.

This clone was seen a few times. The genes are TRBV7-2 and TRBJ2-2; 8 nucleotides line up with TRBD1. Germline V CDR1 and CDR2: SGHTA, FQGNSA. The CDR3 is made up of 16 amino acids. Trimming removed 0 bases from V and 6 bases from J; junction bases left unmatched: 6. CDR3 protein: CASSLAPSQGAGELFF. As DNA, the CDR3 is TGTGCCAGCAGCTTAGCTCCCTCACAGGGGGCCGGGGAGCTGTTTTTT.

The chain employs TRBV10-3 and TRBJ2-1, with 11 nucleotides matching TRBD2. The CDR3 has 15 amino acids. Germline CDR1 ENHRY, CDR2 SYGVKD. V shed 3 bases and J 5 bases; nucleotides not matched to a gene: 3. The CDR3 DNA follows: TGTGCCATCAGTGACGGGACTAGCGGAAACAATGAGCAGTTCTTC. It yields the protein CAISDGTSGNNEQFF.

This sequence joins TRBV18 and TRBJ1-1; tentative D call: TRBD1 (5 bases). Trimming removed 2 bases from V and 4 bases from J, with 11 bases in between. Germline-derived CDR1 and CDR2 are KGHSH and LQKENI. The CDR3 contains 14 residues. The CDR3 sequence is CASSPDSFPTEAFF. As DNA, the CDR3 is TGTGCCAGCTCACCAGACAGTTTCCCCACTGAAGCTTTCTTT.

This clone was seen a single time. This chain uses TRBV5-1 with TRBJ2-7, with 8 bases lining up with TRBD1. Germline V CDR1 and CDR2: SGHRS, YFSETQ. V lost 8 bases, J lost 6 bases, and 7 bases stayed unmatched. The CDR3 has 12 amino acids. CDR3 DNA: TGCGCCAGAGCTACAGGGGGTACCGAGCAGTACTTC. Encoded protein: CARATGGTEQYF.

This clone has a handful of counts. The chain combines TRBV7-9 with TRBJ1-1; D is undetermined. This CDR3 is 11 amino acids long. V shed 8 bases and J shed 7 bases, with 11 bases lying between them. Germline CDR1 and CDR2: SEHNR and FQNEAQ (reference sequence). The DNA of the CDR3 is TGTGCCAGCTCGAACAGCTTTGAAGCTTTCTTT. It translates to CASSNSFEAFF.

The chain uses TRBV6-5 and TRBJ1-2; the match to TRBD1 covers 7 bases. J lost 3 bases, V lost 4 bases, and 2 bases had no gene match. From germline, CDR1 is MNHEY and CDR2 SVGAGI. This CDR3 spans 13 amino acids. For the CDR3, the DNA is TGTGCCAGCAGTTTAGGGGGCTACTATGGCTACACCTTC. This codes for CASSLGGYYGYTF.

In this sample, this clone turned up a few times. The chain uses TRBV28 and TRBJ1-5, with a weak D call TRBD1 (5 bases). Trimming stripped 4 bases from V and 5 bases from J, with 6 bases between. Per germline, CDR1 MDHEN and CDR2 SYDVKM. The CDR3 is made up of 12 amino acids. Here the CDR3 reads CASSWGDQPQHF. CDR3 coding DNA: TGTGCCAGCAGTTGGGGGGATCAGCCCCAGCATTTT.

The chain combines TRBV6-1 with TRBJ2-1; 7 bases match TRBD1. In germline, CDR1 is MNHNS, CDR2 SASEGT. The J segment lost 2 bases and the V segment lost 1 base, leaving 2 bases of the junction unmatched. This CDR3 has 15 residues. CDR3 loop: CASSEVTGAYNEQFF. CDR3 coding DNA: TGTGCCAGCAGTGAAGTAACAGGGGCCTACAATGAGCAGTTCTTC.

V gene TRBV2 combines with J gene TRBJ2-3; 10 bases align to TRBD2. Germline CDR1 reads SNHLY; CDR2 reads FYNNEI. The CDR3 totals 16 residues. J gave up 2 bases and V 3 bases, and 5 bases lay outside the gene matches. The CDR3: CASSELGLANTDTQYF. The CDR3 DNA sequence: TGTGCCAGCAGTGAGCTGGGACTAGCGAACACAGATACGCAGTATTTT.

The genes are TRBV4-2 and TRBJ1-4, with 10 bases aligning to TRBD1. This CDR3 is built from 15 residues. Germline V gene data show CDR1 as LGHNA and CDR2 as YNFKEQ. V was clipped by 6 bases and J by 4 bases; unmatched bases: 5. The CDR3 spells CASSQGDRGNEKLFF. In DNA, the CDR3 is TGTGCCAGCAGTCAGGGGGACAGGGGTAATGAAAAACTGTTTTTT.

The chain links TRBV11-2 to TRBJ2-5; TRBD2 matches 8 bases. Germline V lookup: CDR1 SGHAT, CDR2 FQNNGV. Trimming cost V 5 bases and J 9 bases; bases outside gene matches: 17. The CDR3 sequence is 16 residues long. The CDR3 DNA follows: TGTGCCAGCAGCCCCCCAAGCGGGGGCACCCAAGACGCCCAGTACTTC. Protein: CASSPPSGGTQDAQYF.

The chain is built from TRBV19 and TRBJ1-5, with 10 bases identical to TRBD1. V was pared by 7 bases and J by 6 bases, with 9 bases of the junction left unmatched. Per germline, CDR1 LNHDA and CDR2 SQIVND (reference sequence). CDR3 length equals 15 residues. The CDR3 bases are TGTGCCAGTACCCCGGGACAGGGGTTGGGTCAGCCCCAGCATTTT. Its translation: CASTPGQGLGQPQHF.